The 14 T cell receptor beta chains in this list originate from one sample, sequenced in a study of CD8 T cells in ankylosing spondylitis. Via MiXCR, TCRdb re-called the 5' RACE reads, giving one row per CDR3 protein. The profile shows 200,000 to 250,000 distinct CDR3 sequences, 8% to 9% of them singletons. Sequencing was performed on blood, either unsorted or a sorted T cell fraction (not recorded which). The receptors derive from a female donor with ankylosing spondylitis or in good health (not recorded which).

Comments on this clonotype: This could be a read error, since a much larger clone is one nucleotide away. The chain employs TRBV7-9 and TRBJ2-1; 12 bases align to TRBD2. The germline CDR1 and CDR2 sequences are SEHNR and FQNEAQ (reference sequence). The CDR3 has 16 amino acids. In DNA, the CDR3 is TGTGCCATCAGCTCCCTCCAGACTAGCGGGAGATATGAGCAGTTCTTC. Its protein is CAISSLQTSGRYEQFF.

This clonotype occurred many times. The rearrangement joins TRBV29-1 to TRBJ1-1, with TRBD1 matching over 7 bases. The CDR3 is 12 residues long. CDR1 is SQVTM and CDR2 is ANQGSEA in the germline V gene. Unmatched junction bases numbered 7, after V lost 7 bases and J lost 5 bases. The CDR3 is CSAKDRWTEAFF. CDR3 sequence (DNA): TGCAGCGCCAAGGACAGGTGGACTGAAGCTTTCTTT.

This clonotype was recorded many times. V gene TRBV11-2 combines with J gene TRBJ2-3, with D possibly being TRBD2 (7 bases). The germline V and J ends were trimmed by 1 base and 6 bases, with 17 bases remaining between them. The CDR3 contains 16 residues. The germline V gene encodes CDR1 SGHAT and CDR2 FQNNGV. The CDR3 sequence: CASSLGGRGTVDTQYF. The CDR3 DNA reads as TGTGCCAGCAGCTTAGGAGGGAGGGGGACGGTCGATACGCAGTATTTT. Full variable domain (rest looked up from reference TRBV11-2 and TRBJ2-3): EAGVAQSPRYKIIEKRQSVAFWCNPISGHATLYWYQQILGQGPKLLIQFQNNGVVDDSQLPKDRFSAERLKGVDSTLKIQPAKLEDSAVYLCASSLGGRGTVDTQYFGPGTRLTVL.

Turning to this clonotype: A much larger clone is a single base away; this may be a read error. The chain has TRBV29-1 and TRBJ2-5; weak D call: TRBD1 (6 bases). Germline V lookup: CDR1 SQVTM, CDR2 ANQGSEA. This CDR3 has 12 amino acids. Between the trimmed V and J ends, which lost 5 bases and 2 bases, there was a span of 9 bases. For the CDR3, the DNA is TGCAGCGTTACGAGGGGGCAAGAGACCCAGTACTTC. Translating gives CSVTRGQETQYF.

This clonotype was counted ten times or more. This rearrangement joins TRBV20-1 to TRBJ1-2, with 7 bases aligning to TRBD1. Germline assignment: CDR1 DFQATT and CDR2 SNEGSKA (reference sequence). The V gene end was trimmed by 2 bases and the J gene end by 1 base; junction bases not matched to a gene: 1. This CDR3 has 13 amino acids. CDR3 loop: CSARRDSNYGYTF. The CDR3 nucleotides read TGCAGTGCTAGAAGGGACAGTAACTATGGCTACACCTTC.

This clonotype was seen repeatedly, ten times or more. This chain uses TRBV15 with TRBJ1-5; D is uncertain. The germline CDR1 and CDR2 sequences are LNHNV and YYDKDF (reference sequence). Trimming removed 8 bases from V and 4 bases from J, with 12 bases in between. The CDR3 is made up of 13 amino acids. CDR3: CATAVGWNQPQHF. In DNA, the CDR3 is TGTGCCACCGCTGTGGGGTGGAATCAGCCCCAGCATTTT.

This clonotype was counted at least ten times. This chain connects TRBV4-3 to TRBJ2-1; D is uncertain. Germline V lookup: CDR1 LGHNA, CDR2 YSLEER. CDR3 length equals 15 residues. The V gene lost 0 bases and the J gene lost 8 bases, with 14 bases spanning the gap. Here the CDR3 reads CASSQDRLLFHEQFF. CDR3 nucleotide sequence: TGCGCCAGCAGCCAAGATCGCCTCTTATTCCATGAGCAGTTCTTC.

The genes are TRBV18 and TRBJ1-4; D is unclear. Trimming shortened V by 6 bases and J by 3 bases, and 11 bases separated the two germline ends. Germline-derived CDR1 and CDR2 are KGHSH and LQKENI. The CDR3 extends over 14 amino acids. The CDR3 DNA is TGTGCCAGCTCCCCTTCGAGGGCTAATGAAAAACTGTTTTTT. This translates into CASSPSRANEKLFF.

This clonotype was recorded at least ten times. The chain employs TRBV20-1 and TRBJ1-1; D ambiguous. The CDR3 spans 13 residues. V shed 4 bases and J shed 0 bases, with 9 bases lying between them. CDR1 DFQATT and CDR2 SNEGSKA come from the germline V gene (reference sequence). CDR3 sequence reads: CSATTDLNTEAFF. The CDR3 bases are TGCAGTGCTACAACGGATTTGAACACTGAAGCTTTCTTT.

The chain links TRBV20-1 to TRBJ2-7, with D maybe TRBD2 (5 bases). With 5 bases removed from V and 6 bases from J, the gap between germline ends came to 23 bases. The CDR3 covers 15 residues. Germline V CDR1 and CDR2: DFQATT, SNEGSKA (reference sequence). The CDR3 is CSAPKPPLTGSEQYF. Written as DNA, the CDR3 is TGCAGTGCTCCTAAGCCCCCCCTTACGGGATCCGAGCAGTACTTC.

This clonotype came up many times. V and J are TRBV12-3 or TRBV12-4 and TRBJ1-6; D is uncertain. The germline V and J ends were trimmed by 6 bases and 0 bases, with 6 bases remaining between them. The CDR3 contains 14 residues. The CDR3 region is CASSLSSYNSPLHF. CDR3 coding DNA: TGTGCCAGCAGCTTGAGCTCCTATAATTCACCCCTCCACTTT.

This clonotype was observed many times. V gene TRBV5-1 combines with J gene TRBJ2-3, with D possibly TRBD2 on 5 matching bases. The CDR3 loop spans 14 amino acids. The V gene lost 2 bases and the J gene lost 0 bases, with 7 bases spanning the gap. The V gene's germline CDR1 is SGHRS and CDR2 YFSETQ. CDR3 region: CASSFRTSTDTQYF. CDR3 nucleotides: TGCGCCAGCAGCTTTAGGACTAGCACAGATACGCAGTATTTT.

In this sample, this clonotype turned up many times. This chain links TRBV20-1 with TRBJ2-7; D is perhaps TRBD1 (6 bases). Germline CDR1 reads DFQATT; CDR2 reads SNEGSKA (reference sequence). Trimming took off 5 bases at V and 4 bases at J, with 15 bases between the two ends. This CDR3 region has 13 residues. DNA for the CDR3: TGCAGTGCTCTTAGGGGGAGTAGGTACGAGCAGTACTTC. It encodes CSALRGSRYEQYF.

This clonotype was observed a handful of times. The chain uses TRBV7-9 and TRBJ2-7; the D gene is possibly TRBD2 (7 bases). Per germline, CDR1 SEHNR and CDR2 FQNEAQ (reference sequence). V lost 5 bases to trimming and J lost 6 bases, with 14 bases between them. The CDR3 is 13 amino acids. CDR3 nucleotides: TGTGCCAGCAGCCTGGGGGGGGCCGGCGAGCAGTACTTC. Its protein product is CASSLGGAGEQYF.